The 5 T cell receptor beta chains in this list originate from one sample, sequenced in a study of neoadjuvant anti-PD-1 for oral cavity cancer. Measured with immunoSEQ multiplex PCR; TCRdb has only the in-frame clones, and not every one. This table has 70,000 to 95,000 clones, less than 85% appearing once. Sequenced material: PBMCs, taken before nivolumab (anti-PD-1) treatment. The source is a person aged 40-85 years with oral cavity squamous cell carcinoma.

The chain combines TRBV25-1 with TRBJ1-5, with unresolved D. Germline CDR1 MGHDK, CDR2 SYGVNS. The CDR3 runs 14 residues. V lost 1 base and J 3 bases, leaving 7 bases between the germline ends. DNA of the CDR3: TGTGCCAGCAGTGAATTACAGACCAATCAGCCCCAGCATTTT. Residues: CASSELQTNQPQHF.

This clone was seen a handful of times. The chain links TRBV11-2 to TRBJ1-5; D gene unclear. CDR1 is SGHAT, CDR2 FQNNGV, per germline. The CDR3 has 13 amino acids. Between the trimmed V and J ends, which lost 0 bases and 5 bases, there was a span of 5 bases. The CDR3 reads CASSLDRDQPQHF. The CDR3, as DNA: TGTGCCAGCAGCTTAGATCGGGATCAGCCCCAGCATTTT.

This rearrangement joins TRBV19 to TRBJ1-1; D unresolved. The V gene's germline CDR1 is LNHDA and CDR2 SQIVND (reference sequence). V was clipped by 3 bases and J by 1 base, with 3 bases between them. The CDR3 has 12 amino acids. CDR3 coding DNA: TGTGCCAGTAGTATGGGGAACACTGAAGCTTTCTTT. Translated, it gives CASSMGNTEAFF. Full variable domain (outside the CDR3, taken from reference TRBV19 and TRBJ1-1): DGGITQSPKYLFRKEGQNVTLSCEQNLNHDAMYWYRQDPGQGLRLIYYSQIVNDFQKGDIAEGYSVSREKKESFPLTVTSAQKNPTAFYLCASSMGNTEAFFGQGTRLTVV.

This clone has only one observation. The chain combines TRBV10-3 with TRBJ1-1, with D tentatively TRBD1 (5 bases). The length of the CDR3 is 15 residues. Germline CDR1 ENHRY, CDR2 SYGVKD. Trimming took off 3 bases at V and 4 bases at J, with 15 bases between the two ends. The DNA of the CDR3 is TGTGCCATCAGTGATGGGCAGGACAAGGGCACTGAAGCTTTCTTT. It yields the protein CAISDGQDKGTEAFF.

The V gene is TRBV6-1, the J gene TRBJ2-7, with TRBD2 matching over 11 bases. The CDR3 consists of 15 residues. V gave up 5 bases and J gave up 3 bases; unmatched junction bases: 6. Germline CDR1 is MNHNS and CDR2 is SASEGT. CDR3 protein: CASSPPGLAVYEQYF. CDR3 bases: TGTGCCAGCAGTCCACCGGGACTAGCGGTCTACGAGCAGTACTTC.